Listed here are 11 T cell receptor beta chains from one sample, sequenced in a study of cytomegalovirus exposure and HLA in healthy donors. Assay: immunoSEQ multiplex PCR; the TCRdb copy retains only in-frame clones and omits some. The sample consists of some 100,000 clones, about 82% of them appearing once. The sequencing sample was made of PBMCs. Receptors originate from a man aged 18-30 years in good health and CMV-seronegative.

The chain carries TRBV19 and TRBJ2-7; perhaps TRBD2 as D (6 bases). CDR1 is LNHDA and CDR2 is SQIVND in the germline V gene (reference sequence). The CDR3 runs to 14 residues. V lost 4 bases, J lost 2 bases, and 12 bases lay in between. The chain's CDR3 is CASSNRGGTYEQYF. CDR3 sequence (DNA): TGTGCCAGTAGTAATAGGGGCGGGACCTACGAGCAGTACTTC. The variable domain in full, with the rest retrieved from reference TRBV19 and TRBJ2-7, is DGGITQSPKYLFRKEGQNVTLSCEQNLNHDAMYWYRQDPGQGLRLIYYSQIVNDFQKGDIAEGYSVSREKKESFPLTVTSAQKNPTAFYLCASSNRGGTYEQYFGPGTRLTVT.

The rearrangement links TRBV19 to TRBJ2-4; 7 positions match TRBD1. Unmatched junction bases numbered 7, after V lost 5 bases and J lost 0 bases. The CDR3 contains 16 residues. Germline V gene data show CDR1 as LNHDA and CDR2 as SQIVND (reference sequence). CDR3 DNA: TGTGCCAGTAGTGCCGGGACAGACGTAGCCAAAAACATTCAGTACTTC. Translation gives CASSAGTDVAKNIQYF.

The V call is TRBV5-1, the J call TRBJ2-3, with D unresolved. V was clipped by 2 bases and J by 0 bases, with 7 bases between them. The CDR3 spans 14 residues. Germline V gene sequence: CDR1 SGHRS, CDR2 YFSETQ. In DNA, the CDR3 is TGCGCCAGCAGCTTTGCAGGAAGCACAGATACGCAGTATTTT. Its translation: CASSFAGSTDTQYF.

The rearrangement uses TRBV7-8 and TRBJ2-3; possible D gene TRBD2, 6 bases. CDR3 length: 16 residues. Trimming cost V 5 bases and J 6 bases, with 21 bases left between them. Germline-derived CDR1 and CDR2 are SGHVS and FQNEAQ. CDR3 in DNA: TGTGCCAGCAGCCACGAGACGGGACTCATAAGGGATACGCAGTATTTT. Residues: CASSHETGLIRDTQYF.

The chain is built from TRBV2 and TRBJ1-2; D ambiguous. Germline loops: CDR1 SNHLY, CDR2 FYNNEI. The CDR3 has 11 amino acids. V was pared by 5 bases and J by 5 bases, with 6 bases between. Here the CDR3 DNA reads TGTGCCAGCAGTTACAGATATGGCTACACCTTC. This sequence encodes CASSYRYGYTF.

This clone appeared once. The genes are TRBV4-1 and TRBJ1-1, with a weak D call TRBD1 (5 bases). Trimming pared 4 bases from V and 2 bases from J, leaving 14 bases between. The CDR3 sequence is 15 residues long. Germline V gene sequence: CDR1 MGHRA, CDR2 YSYEKL. This chain's CDR3 is CASSPWTPRNTEAFF. The CDR3 DNA is TGCGCCAGCAGCCCATGGACACCTAGAAACACTGAAGCTTTCTTT.

The chain links TRBV6-6 to TRBJ1-1, with D possibly TRBD1 on 5 matching bases. In germline, CDR1 is MNHNY, CDR2 SVGAGI (reference sequence). V gave up 7 bases and J gave up 1 base, with 16 bases separating them. The CDR3 is 15 residues long. The CDR3, as DNA: TGTGCCAGCAACCTCCCCCCAGGGTCGAACACTGAAGCTTTCTTT. Its translation is CASNLPPGSNTEAFF.

The rearrangement uses TRBV28 and TRBJ2-7, with TRBD2 matching over 10 bases. V was clipped by 4 bases and J by 5 bases; unmatched bases: 11. Germline lookup yields CDR1 MDHEN and CDR2 SYDVKM. This CDR3 is 16 amino acids long. CDR3 nucleotide sequence: TGTGCCAGCAGTTCCCCAACGGGACTAGCGCCGGACGAGCAGTACTTC. Translation gives CASSSPTGLAPDEQYF.

This clone was seen once. One end of the junction varies from germline; a read error may be responsible. The chain joins TRBV7-7 to TRBJ1-6; 10 nucleotides align to TRBD1. Germline V gene data show CDR1 as SSHAT and CDR2 as FNYEAQ (reference sequence). The CDR3 spans 17 residues. For the CDR3, the DNA is TGTGCTAGCAGCTTAATCGGGGACAGGGGTAGCAGTTCACCCCTCCACTTT. This codes for CASSLIGDRGSSSPLHF.

The gene calls are TRBV27 and TRBJ1-2, with a possible D match to TRBD1 (6 bases). The germline gives CDR1 MNHEY, CDR2 SMNVEV (reference sequence). The CDR3 loop spans 14 amino acids. V was pared by 5 bases and J by 4 bases, with 14 bases between. The CDR3 coding sequence is TGTGCCAGCAGTCTCGCGACAGGAAGCTATGGCTACACCTTC. Translated: CASSLATGSYGYTF.

V gene TRBV7-2 combines with J gene TRBJ1-2; 10 bases match TRBD1. CDR1 and CDR2 from the germline V gene are SGHTA and FQGNSA. The CDR3 contains 14 residues. V dropped 7 bases and J dropped 3; count of bases not matched to a gene: 5. CDR3 loop: CASNRDRGHYGYTF. The CDR3 coding sequence is TGTGCCAGCAACAGGGACAGGGGCCACTATGGCTACACCTTC.